The 17 T cell receptor beta chains reported below all come from one sample, sequenced in a study of T-cell reconstitution after alpha-beta-depleted transplantation in children. Researchers prepared the TCRbeta library using unique molecular identifiers, the study reports. TCRdb reanalysed the PCR reads using MiXCR and keeps one entry per CDR3 protein. Of about 370,000 distinct CDR3 sequences in the sample, approximately 20% were seen once. The sample in question was PBMCs from the stem cell graft donor, obtained from the stem cell graft. The receptor set was obtained from a human donor who donated a stem cell graft to a child with acute myeloid leukemia.

This clonotype came up a few times. The chain couples TRBV5-1 to TRBJ2-1; 12 bases agree with TRBD2. The germline CDR1 and CDR2 sequences are SGHRS and YFSETQ. The length of the CDR3 is 15 residues. The ends lost 3 bases at V and 5 bases at J; junction bases unmatched: 3. The CDR3 reads CASSSRLAGDNEQFF. CDR3 DNA: TGCGCCAGCAGCTCAAGACTAGCGGGGGACAATGAGCAGTTCTTC.

At least ten counts were recorded for this clonotype. This chain joins TRBV12-3 or TRBV12-4 and TRBJ1-2, with no clear D. Trimming left V 6 bases short and J 5 bases short, with 19 bases between. The CDR3 is made up of 15 amino acids. CDR3 region: CASSPLPAAGYGYTF. CDR3 DNA sequence: TGTGCCAGCAGCCCTCTTCCTGCAGCTGGGTATGGCTACACCTTC.

This clonotype was seen more than once but under ten times. The rearrangement joins TRBV20-1 to TRBJ2-3; 7 positions match TRBD2. There are 16 residues in the CDR3. The ends lost 5 bases at V and 4 bases at J; junction bases unmatched: 15. CDR1 is DFQATT and CDR2 is SNEGSKA in the germline V gene (reference sequence). The CDR3: CSAPSPETSPPDTQYF. The CDR3 DNA sequence: TGCAGTGCTCCCTCTCCGGAGACTAGCCCGCCAGATACGCAGTATTTT.

The chain uses TRBV20-1 and TRBJ2-3; 13 nucleotides agree with TRBD2. Germline V gene sequence: CDR1 DFQATT, CDR2 SNEGSKA (reference sequence). The CDR3 runs 16 residues. V trimming: 3 bases; J trimming: 5 bases; junction bases outside the gene matches: 8. The CDR3 loop is CSARVWTSGSGDTQYF. The CDR3 DNA is TGCAGTGCTAGGGTTTGGACTAGCGGGAGTGGAGATACGCAGTATTTT.

This sequence joins TRBV7-9 and TRBJ2-1; unclear D gene. With 5 bases removed from V and 2 bases from J, the gap between germline ends came to 10 bases. Germline values: CDR1 SEHNR, CDR2 FQNEAQ (reference sequence). This CDR3 has 14 amino acids. The CDR3, as DNA: TGTGCCAGCAGCGACACCGACACCTACAATGAGCAGTTCTTC. Translating it yields CASSDTDTYNEQFF.

This clonotype was found a few times. J is TRBJ1-2 and V is TRBV29-1, with a possible D match to TRBD1 (5 bases). V lost 7 bases to trimming and J lost 1 base, with 13 bases between them. This CDR3 is 13 amino acids long. Germline CDR1 and CDR2: SQVTM and ANQGSEA. The CDR3 loop is CSGGSGDNYGYTF. CDR3 DNA sequence: TGCAGCGGGGGGTCGGGGGATAACTATGGCTACACCTTC.

This clonotype was observed many times. The chain employs TRBV20-1 and TRBJ2-1; maybe TRBD2 (6 bases). The ends were cut back, 5 bases at V and 0 bases at J, with 17 bases in the middle. Germline V gives CDR1 DFQATT, CDR2 SNEGSKA (reference sequence). The CDR3 is 16 residues long. CDR3 bases: TGCAGTGCTTACCGTACGGGGGTTAGCTCCTACAATGAGCAGTTCTTC. Amino acids: CSAYRTGVSSYNEQFF.

The sample holds a few counts of this clonotype. V and J are TRBV7-6 and TRBJ2-3; D might be TRBD1 or TRBD2, each matching 5 bases. There are 15 residues in the CDR3. V lost 3 bases and J 1 base, leaving 11 bases between the germline ends. Germline V lookup: CDR1 SGHVS, CDR2 FNYEAQ. The CDR3 bases are TGTGCCAGCAGCTTGGGGGTTGAAGGCACAGATACGCAGTATTTT. This translates into CASSLGVEGTDTQYF.

This clonotype has at least ten counts. J is TRBJ2-7 and V is TRBV20-1; D remains ambiguous. The V gene's germline CDR1 is DFQATT and CDR2 SNEGSKA (reference sequence). The CDR3 is 14 amino acids. V lost 3 bases to trimming and J lost 2 bases, with 14 bases between them. DNA of the CDR3: TGCAGTGCTAGCAAAATAATGGGAACCTACGAGCAGTACTTC. Protein: CSASKIMGTYEQYF.

This clonotype was counted a few times. The chain has TRBV20-1 and TRBJ2-7; 12 nucleotides align to TRBD2. The CDR3 consists of 14 residues. The germline V gene has CDR1 DFQATT and CDR2 SNEGSKA (reference sequence). The trim removed 7 bases at V and 4 bases at J, leaving 8 bases unmatched. DNA of the CDR3: TGCAGTGTCTATTTGACTAGCGGGAGTTACGAGCAGTACTTC. It is translated as CSVYLTSGSYEQYF.

The V gene is TRBV7-9, the J gene TRBJ2-7, with unresolved D. Trimming pared 5 bases from V and 6 bases from J, leaving 14 bases between. The CDR3 has 13 amino acids. Germline V gene data show CDR1 as SEHNR and CDR2 as FQNEAQ (reference sequence). The DNA of the CDR3 is TGTGCCAGCAGCCAGACCTCAACCACCGAGCAGTACTTC. Protein: CASSQTSTTEQYF.

The chain uses TRBV29-1 and TRBJ2-1; D may match TRBD1 or TRBD2 (5 bases each). CDR1 SQVTM and CDR2 ANQGSEA come from the germline V gene. CDR3 length: 15 residues. Trimming took off 6 bases at V and 8 bases at J, with 23 bases between the two ends. Here the CDR3 reads CSVPRGVATYDEQFF. The CDR3 bases are TGCAGCGTCCCCCGAGGGGTTGCGACTTACGATGAGCAGTTCTTC.

The sample holds a few counts of this clonotype. The CDR3 DNA sequence: TGTGCCAGCAGCCCCAGGTCTAGCGGGAGTGAGCAGTACTTC. Residues: CASSPRSSGSEQYF. The V and J genes are TRBV21-1 and TRBJ2-7; the table's D call TRBD2 went unverified against the DNA. TRBV21-1 corresponds to a pseudogene. This CDR3 is built from 14 residues.

J is TRBJ2-1 and V is TRBV12-3 or TRBV12-4; D perhaps matches TRBD2 (6 bases). The CDR3 contains 11 residues. CDR3 sequence (DNA): TGTGCGACGCGGGACCGCCTTGGGCAGTTCTTC. It is translated as CATRDRLGQFF.

As for this clonotype: It may be a read error: a sequence one base away is much more abundant. This is likely a read error, given that the CDR3 carries no conserved phenylalanine or tryptophan at its end. This chain joins TRBV6-5 and TRBJ1-2, with 11 bases matching TRBD1. This CDR3 contains 16 residues. The germline V gene has CDR1 MNHEY and CDR2 SVGAGI. J lost 7 bases, V lost 0 bases, and 7 bases had no gene match. The chain's CDR3 is CASSYSRTGGLVGYTY. The CDR3 DNA sequence: TGTGCCAGCAGTTACTCCCGGACAGGGGGCTTAGTTGGCTACACCTAC.

The table lists this clonotype with a few counts. The chain employs TRBV20-1 and TRBJ2-1; D might be TRBD2 (6 bases). Germline V CDR1 and CDR2: DFQATT, SNEGSKA (reference sequence). The CDR3 loop spans 15 amino acids. Trimming took 6 bases from V and 6 from J, leaving 21 bases between them. The CDR3 loop is CSANHLGTYRNEQFF. The CDR3 DNA is TGCAGTGCCAACCACCTGGGGACTTATCGCAATGAGCAGTTCTTC.

The V gene is TRBV6-1, the J gene TRBJ1-2; TRBD1 aligns across 7 bases. The CDR3 spans 14 residues. V gave up 5 bases and J gave up 8 bases; unmatched junction bases: 11. Germline lookup yields CDR1 MNHNS and CDR2 SASEGT. The CDR3: CASSPGIGGTGYTF. The CDR3 nucleotides are TGTGCCAGCAGTCCCGGGATAGGGGGCACGGGCTACACCTTC.